This record covers a single T cell receptor (beta chain). These data originate in a study of blood T cell repertoires in COVID-19. Overall study: From T cells, B-cell-depleted T cells, or PBMCs came the material, which was cDNA or gDNA.

The CDR3 contains 14 residues. CDR1 is MNHEY and CDR2 is SVGEGT in the germline V gene. The V gene lost 2 bases and the J gene lost 5 bases, with 12 bases spanning the gap. Clones were sequenced by immunoSEQ multiplex PCR, and TCRdb holds only the in-frame ones, with some missing. The repertoire has fewer than 350,000 clones, around nine tenths of them found once; the top ten carry less than 5%. Sequenced material: peripheral blood. This TCR derives from a woman between 55 and 75 years old with COVID-19, enrolled during active disease. The chain joins TRBV6-2 or TRBV6-3 to TRBJ2-5; weak D call: TRBD2 (7 bases). The DNA of the CDR3 is TGTGCCAGCAGTTACGGGGGGGCCCTTGAGACCCAGTACTTC. Its translation: CASSYGGALETQYF.